This TCR beta chain was captured by sequencing in a study of OX40 agonist ivuxolimab in advanced cancers. In terms of the full investigation: Ivuxolimab, which targeted the costimulatory receptor OX40 (CD134), was an agonistic, fully human IgG2 monoclonal antibody. A male proportion of nearly 85% and a mean age of approximately 62 years, ranging from roughly 23 to 80, were recorded for the dose-escalation cohort. The point of sequencing TCRbeta in the periphery was to test whether ivuxolimab changed TCR sequence diversity and drove clonal T-cell expansion. The paper describes the monotherapy dose-escalation part (N = 52 patients) of the phase I trial of ivuxolimab. Of the approximately 54 patients in dose escalation, some 20 had hepatocellular carcinoma, approximately 15 had melanoma, 9 had renal cell carcinoma and 9 had head and neck cancer. Prior anti-PD-1, anti-PD-L1 or anti-CTLA-4 therapy was permitted, and 40% of dose-escalation patients had received checkpoint inhibitors. Intravenous ivuxolimab was administered to patients every 2 weeks at six dose levels: 0.01, 0.1, 0.3, 1.5, 3 and 10 mg/kg. Partial responses were achieved by three dose-escalation patients, of whom one had hepatocellular carcinoma and two had cutaneous melanoma.

A note on this clone: It lacks a known antigen. No qualities accompany the bases; no much larger clone lies one base away.

In the germline V gene (reference sequence), CDR1 corresponds to WNHNN and CDR2 to SYGVQD. Spanning cysteine to phenylalanine, the CDR3 consists of 14 amino acids. Just the 42-base CDR3 DNA is kept, in frame starting at base 1. The trim is 8 bases for V and 2 bases for J, with a gap of 16 bases between the germline ends. The trial excluded patients who had a history of autoimmune disease or who were on systemic immunosuppression. Peripheral blood for TCR sequencing was collected from all dose cohorts at baseline, on cycle 4 day 1, and on cycle 7 day 1. The samples were taken from a phase I, first-in-human, multicenter, open-label dose-escalation trial of ivuxolimab. The trial enrolled adults with locally advanced or metastatic head and neck squamous cell, hepatocellular, melanoma or renal cell carcinoma. CD4+ and CD8+ T cells were sorted separately from peripheral blood before TCR sequencing. To sequence the TCRbeta CDR3 region, genomic DNA was isolated from the sorted cells. The immunoSEQ Assay was used to sequence the TCRbeta CDR3 regions. TCRdb's version of the immuneACCESS table is confined to in-frame rearrangements and falls short of the full clone set. An unresolved V gene accounts for under half of the shortfall where checked; the remainder is of unknown origin. Counted in this sample were 150,000 to 190,000 clones; 90% to 95% of them appeared once. The ten largest make up around 0.31% of the sample.

Results and caveats for the whole study, not just this receptor: The antigen specificity of the clonally expanded peripheral T cells was not determined. In partial responders in the 0.1-3.0 mg/kg groups, normalized peripheral clonal expansion was found to be among the lowest, especially among CD8+ T cells. At doses of 0.1 to 3.0 mg/kg, clonal expansion of both CD4+ and CD8+ T cells in blood was seen between baseline and week 6. On average, CD8+ T cells showed more expanded clones than CD4+ T cells after ivuxolimab. Low levels of normalized T-cell clonal expansion were also seen in some nonresponding patients.

The receptor was isolated from an adult with an advanced solid tumor such as melanoma, head and neck, liver or kidney cancer. The chain is made from TRBV10-1 and TRBJ2-7; TRBD2 could be the D gene, as 7 bases match. The sequencing used CD4+ or CD8+ T cells sorted from blood, collected in a trial of the OX40 agonist ivuxolimab. The nucleotides read TGCGCCAGCTATACATCGGGGGGCCCCTACGAGCAGTACTTC. Translated, it gives CASYTSGGPYEQYF.